This T cell receptor (beta chain) derives from a study of shared clonotypes between healthy human individuals. Germline assignment: CDR1 KGHSH and CDR2 LQKENI. The ends were cut back, 1 base at V and 6 bases at J, with 10 bases in the middle. This CDR3 spans 14 amino acids. Study conclusions and caveats: Richness estimates generally favored naive over memory subsets.

The authors divided CD4+ cells into CD45RA+ naive and CD45RA-negative memory subsets. The sample holds one count of this clone. Its target is not known. Sorted-subset replicate PCR reactions were performed with about 190 ng DNA, corresponding to tens of thousands of T cell genomes. Some clones are missing from TCRdb's copy, which holds only in-frame ones; the method was immunoSEQ multiplex PCR. Among approximately 1,500,000 clones listed, roughly 98% were seen once. The chain couples TRBV18 to TRBJ1-5, with a tentative D call TRBD1 (5 bases). Sequences were obtained from naive CD4+ T cells sorted from blood. Subset of the sample: CD45RA+ positively selected. The receptor's source is a young man in good health. This chain's CDR3 is CASSPRSGIQPQHF. The CDR3 DNA sequence: TGTGCCAGCTCACCACGGTCAGGGATTCAGCCCCAGCATTTT.